Shown below are 17 T cell receptor beta chains from a single sample sequenced in a study of Graves' ophthalmopathy and Graves' hyperthyroidism. Using RNA transcripts, the TCR beta CDR3 regions were amplified. Second-round multiplex PCR came after first-round RT-PCR with HTBI primers. TCRdb independently ran MiXCR on the multiplex PCR reads; one entry per CDR3 protein. The sample yields 210,000 or so distinct CDR3 sequences, approximately 28% seen once. Sequences were obtained from peripheral blood. The receptors originated from a man between 45 and 60 years old with Graves' ophthalmopathy.

This clonotype was observed at least ten times. The chain is built from TRBV28 and TRBJ2-7, with D uncertain. In germline, CDR1 is MDHEN, CDR2 SYDVKM. V was clipped by 6 bases and J by 4 bases, with 10 bases between them. The CDR3 is made up of 12 amino acids. The CDR3 loop reads CASRLPGYEQYF. As DNA, the CDR3 is TGTGCCAGCAGGCTACCAGGTTACGAGCAGTACTTC. The full variable domain, in which reference TRBV28 and TRBJ2-7 provide the parts outside the CDR3, is DVKVTQSSRYLVKRTGEKVFLECVQDMDHENMFWYRQDPGLGLRLIYFSYDVKMKEKGDIPEGYSVSREKKERFSLILESASTNQTSMYLCASRLPGYEQYFGPGTRLTVT.

This clonotype was seen ten or more times. The chain couples TRBV11-3 to TRBJ1-1; no definite D call. The CDR3 sequence is 15 residues long. The V and J ends lost 4 bases and 1 base respectively, with 13 bases between them. Germline assignment: CDR1 SGHNT and CDR2 YENEEA. The CDR3 region is CASSSLSGRNTEAFF. The CDR3 DNA is TGTGCCAGCAGCTCCCTTTCAGGCAGGAACACTGAAGCTTTCTTT.

The chain employs TRBV7-9 and TRBJ1-1, with D unresolved. The V and J ends lost 5 bases and 4 bases respectively, with 5 bases between them. Germline V CDR1 and CDR2: SEHNR, FQNEAQ (reference sequence). The length of the CDR3 is 11 residues. The CDR3 here is CASSQATEAFF. CDR3 in DNA: TGTGCCAGCAGCCAAGCCACTGAAGCTTTCTTT.

This clonotype was recorded many times. The chain recombines TRBV12-3 or TRBV12-4 with TRBJ1-5, with D hard to call. V was shortened by 1 base and J by 3 bases, with 7 bases between the two germline ends. The CDR3 is 14 residues long. The CDR3 is CASSLGEFNQPQHF. In DNA, the CDR3 is TGTGCCAGCAGTTTAGGGGAGTTCAATCAGCCCCAGCATTTT.

CDR3 residues: CASSSQFGSAETQYF. CDR3 nucleotides: TGTGCCAGCAGTTCTCAATTCGGCAGCGCTGAGACCCAGTACTTC. The chain combines TRBV12-3 or TRBV12-4 with TRBJ2-5, with D hard to call. The CDR3 sequence is 15 residues long. The ends were cut back, 4 bases at V and 5 bases at J, with 17 bases in the middle.

The gene calls are TRBV28 and TRBJ2-7, with D maybe TRBD2 (5 bases). The CDR3 contains 15 residues. V lost 6 bases to trimming and J lost 6 bases, with 21 bases between them. The germline gives CDR1 MDHEN, CDR2 SYDVKM. The CDR3 loop is CASSTGERPRVEQYF. The CDR3 DNA reads TGTGCCAGCAGCACCGGGGAGCGCCCGAGGGTCGAGCAGTACTTC.

The chain joins TRBV6-1 to TRBJ2-2, with 8 bases matching TRBD1. V lost 5 bases, J lost 2 bases, and 7 bases stayed unmatched. There are 16 residues in the CDR3. CDR1 and CDR2 from the germline V gene are MNHNS and SASEGT. The CDR3, as DNA: TGTGCCAGCAGTCGGACAGGGTTTGAAAACACCGGGGAGCTGTTTTTT. This sequence encodes CASSRTGFENTGELFF.

This clonotype was detected many times. This chain uses TRBV7-8 with TRBJ1-1; 9 bases are a match to TRBD1. V shed 5 bases, J shed 1 base, and the junction held 5 bases outside the gene matches. The CDR3 spans 15 residues. The V gene's germline CDR1 is SGHVS and CDR2 FQNEAQ. The CDR3 region has the DNA TGTGCCAGCAGCCTACAGGGACAGGGGAACACTGAAGCTTTCTTT. Translation gives CASSLQGQGNTEAFF.

This clonotype came up a few times. The V gene is TRBV18, the J gene TRBJ1-1; perhaps TRBD1 as D (5 bases). V lost 3 bases, J lost 2 bases, and 25 bases lay in between. This CDR3 is 19 amino acids long. CDR1 and CDR2 from the germline V gene are KGHSH and LQKENI. The chain's CDR3 is CASSPMRGGSPGGNTEAFF. CDR3 DNA sequence: TGTGCCAGCTCACCCATGCGGGGGGGATCGCCCGGGGGTAACACTGAAGCTTTCTTT.

This clonotype was picked up many times. V and J are TRBV6-5 and TRBJ2-5, with D uncertain. The CDR3 is 16 amino acids. The V and J ends lost 2 bases and 1 base respectively, with 14 bases between them. Germline-derived CDR1 and CDR2 are MNHEY and SVGAGI. This chain's CDR3 is CASSYLLGSIQETQYF. The DNA for the CDR3 is TGTGCCAGCAGTTACCTCCTCGGCTCAATCCAAGAGACCCAGTACTTC.

This clonotype was counted at least ten times. The chain couples TRBV28 to TRBJ1-5; D may be TRBD1 (5 bases). Germline V gene data show CDR1 as MDHEN and CDR2 as SYDVKM. This CDR3 spans 15 amino acids. Trimming removed 4 bases from V and 2 bases from J, with 12 bases in between. This CDR3 reads CASSSPRGGNQPQHF. The DNA of the CDR3 is TGTGCCAGCAGTTCCCCGAGGGGCGGCAATCAGCCCCAGCATTTT. Filled out from reference TRBV28 and TRBJ1-5, the complete variable domain reads DVKVTQSSRYLVKRTGEKVFLECVQDMDHENMFWYRQDPGLGLRLIYFSYDVKMKEKGDIPEGYSVSREKKERFSLILESASTNQTSMYLCASSSPRGGNQPQHFGDGTRLSIL.

This clonotype was picked up many times. The gene calls are TRBV10-1 and TRBJ2-7, with a tentative D call TRBD1 (5 bases). The CDR3 sequence is 13 residues long. Germline V gene lookup returns CDR1 WNHNN and CDR2 SYGVQD (reference sequence). Deletions cut 3 bases from V and 3 bases from J, with 9 bases between. The CDR3 coding sequence is TGCGCCAGCAGTGATCCACAGGACTACGAGCAGTACTTC. It is translated as CASSDPQDYEQYF.

The genes are TRBV6-2 or TRBV6-3 and TRBJ2-7; the match to TRBD2 covers 11 bases. The germline V gene encodes CDR1 MNHEY and CDR2 SVGEGT. There are 15 residues in the CDR3. V was pared by 2 bases and J by 3 bases, with 3 bases of the junction left unmatched. The CDR3 region is CASSYPGLAVYEQYF. The CDR3 nucleotides read TGTGCCAGCAGTTACCCGGGACTAGCGGTCTACGAGCAGTACTTC.

This chain uses TRBV4-3 with TRBJ1-5, with TRBD1 as a possible D gene (5 bases). V gave up 0 bases and J gave up 7 bases, with 7 bases separating them. The CDR3 spans 13 residues. Per germline, CDR1 LGHNA and CDR2 YSLEER. CDR3 protein: CASSQDWGQPQHF. The CDR3 coding sequence is TGCGCCAGCAGCCAAGATTGGGGGCAGCCCCAGCATTTT.

In this sample, this clonotype turned up many times. This chain uses TRBV28 with TRBJ2-5; D may be TRBD1 or TRBD2 (6 bases each). The CDR3 covers 14 residues. V dropped 2 bases and J dropped 4 bases, with 11 bases sitting between them. The germline V gene has CDR1 MDHEN and CDR2 SYDVKM. CDR3 nucleotide sequence: TGTGCCAGCAGTTTAAGTGGGGGGCGAGAGACCCAGTACTTC. Protein product: CASSLSGGRETQYF. The complete variable domain, with remaining parts taken from reference TRBV28 and TRBJ2-5, reads DVKVTQSSRYLVKRTGEKVFLECVQDMDHENMFWYRQDPGLGLRLIYFSYDVKMKEKGDIPEGYSVSREKKERFSLILESASTNQTSMYLCASSLSGGRETQYFGPGTRLLVL.

This clonotype occurred many times. The chain couples TRBV11-2 to TRBJ2-5, with 9 bases identical to TRBD2. With V trimmed by 3 bases and J by 2 bases, 4 bases remained unmatched. CDR1 and CDR2 (germline): SGHAT, FQNNGV. CDR3 length: 15 amino acids. In nucleotides, the CDR3 is TGTGCCAGCAGCTTTCTTAGCGGGAGTCAAGAGACCCAGTACTTC. It yields the protein CASSFLSGSQETQYF.

This clonotype was observed at least ten times. The J gene is TRBJ1-3, the V gene TRBV10-3, with D unclear. Looked up from germline, CDR1 is ENHRY and CDR2 is SYGVKD. V gave up 0 bases and J gave up 0 bases, with 6 bases separating them. This CDR3 contains 15 residues. Written as DNA, the CDR3 is TGTGCCATCAGTGAGTCCAGGAGCTCTGGAAACACCATATATTTT. It codes for CAISESRSSGNTIYF.